The clone carrying this T cell receptor beta chain was seen only a few times. Germline CDR1 reads SNHLY; CDR2 reads FYNNEI. CDR3 length: 13 amino acids. V lost 10 bases, J lost 9 bases, and 19 bases lay in between. Generated by immunoSEQ multiplex PCR, the TCRdb table keeps only in-frame clones and is missing some. The sample lists some 1,700 clones; 35% to 45% were seen once. The data belong to a study of tumour-infiltrating T cells in Burkitt lymphoma. About the study: Repertoire clonality predicted overall and progression-free survival.

This clonotype originated in a human donor with Burkitt lymphoma. This chain links TRBV2 with TRBJ2-4; D is uncertain. Input material: tumor tissue. CDR3 coding DNA: TGTGCCACCTCCCCGCTATGGGATTTCATTCAGTACTTC. Encoded protein: CATSPLWDFIQYF.